This TCR beta chain was identified during a study of T cell responses to AZD1222 COVID-19 vaccine. Turning to the study itself: Second-dose intervals near 4 or 12 weeks were combined. Broader study findings: Donor demographics were predominantly white British with a female majority; clonal diversity may be underestimated. Spike regions recognized by vaccine-associated CD4 TCRs spanned the protein, led by 160-218 and 743-854. Per reports, nearly half of all spike-specific TCRs target regions that are unmutated in variants.

The protocol was immunoSEQ multiplex PCR, while the TCRdb copy is restricted to in-frame clones and leaves out a portion. The table has 80,000 to 130,000 clones, 85% to 90% seen once; the top ten hold around 17%. A word on this clone: Its antigen is unknown.

The origin of this receptor is an adult in good health. The sample in question was peripheral blood, obtained on day 0 of AZD1222 vaccination.

CDR3 residues: CAISGEQGYGYTF. DNA for the CDR3: TGTGCCATCAGTGGAGAACAGGGGTATGGCTACACCTTC. The gene calls are TRBV10-3 and TRBJ1-2; TRBD1 agrees at 7 bases. Unmatched junction bases numbered 4, after V lost 4 bases and J lost 5 bases. CDR3 size: 13 residues. CDR1 is ENHRY, CDR2 SYGVKD, per germline.